Listed below are T cell receptor beta chains from one sample, sequenced in a study of T cell clusters in autoimmune cytopenias. TCRdb reprocessed the multiplex PCR reads and keeps a single row for each CDR3 protein, giving no DNA. The sample's table shows more than 5,500 distinct CDR3 sequences. The same data also went into a second study, on T cell repertoires in aging, cancer and after chemotherapy.

The sequencing input was peripheral blood. The receptors come from a human donor in good health. Each CDR3 is given with its conserved first and last residue. The order of the fields is J gene, clone size, V gene, CDR3 protein. A clone size is listed for some rows: how often the clone was seen (once, few, many), or a class if it is expanded.

j_call: TRBJ2-7; clone_size: medium-sized; v_call: TRBV6-2/TRBV6-3; cdr3_aa: CASRPPGSYEQYF
j_call: TRBJ1-4; clone_size: .; v_call: TRBV6-1; cdr3_aa: CASGQGDSREKLFF
j_call: TRBJ1-2; clone_size: .; v_call: TRBV24-1; cdr3_aa: CATSDGGTRDGYTF
j_call: TRBJ2-7; clone_size: medium-sized; v_call: TRBV6-5; cdr3_aa: CASSYETGKGYEQYF
j_call: TRBJ1-5; clone_size: medium-sized; v_call: TRBV18; cdr3_aa: CASSRDGNLNSNQPQHF
j_call: TRBJ2-3; clone_size: .; v_call: TRBV5-1; cdr3_aa: CASSFSGGGDTQYF
j_call: TRBJ2-7; clone_size: .; v_call: TRBV30; cdr3_aa: CAWRTGTATYEQYF
j_call: TRBJ2-5; clone_size: medium-sized; v_call: TRBV6-5; cdr3_aa: CASSRQTFETQYF
j_call: TRBJ1-4; clone_size: medium-sized; v_call: TRBV6-6; cdr3_aa: CASSDDRGFSPTNEKLFF
j_call: TRBJ2-3; clone_size: .; v_call: TRBV11-1; cdr3_aa: CASSIGTTDTQYF
j_call: TRBJ2-1; clone_size: .; v_call: TRBV20-1; cdr3_aa: CSARGTGTSGNEQFF
j_call: TRBJ2-1; clone_size: .; v_call: TRBV6-4; cdr3_aa: CASSDLRGGRDEQFF
j_call: TRBJ2-3; clone_size: .; v_call: TRBV20-1; cdr3_aa: CSARVSLAGKADTQYF
j_call: TRBJ2-2; clone_size: large; v_call: TRBV29-1; cdr3_aa: CSVGLTGELFF
j_call: TRBJ2-7; clone_size: medium-sized; v_call: TRBV6-5; cdr3_aa: CASSYSTLGAVYEQYF
j_call: TRBJ1-4; clone_size: .; v_call: TRBV11-2; cdr3_aa: CASSLSRREKLFF
j_call: TRBJ1-4; clone_size: .; v_call: TRBV5-1; cdr3_aa: CASSLTGDNSEKLFF
j_call: TRBJ2-5; clone_size: .; v_call: TRBV24-1; cdr3_aa: CATSDPRGREGRETQYF
j_call: TRBJ2-7; clone_size: medium-sized; v_call: TRBV6-5; cdr3_aa: CASSYSIHSNYEQYF
j_call: TRBJ2-3; clone_size: .; v_call: TRBV7-6; cdr3_aa: CASSFSSGSMDTQYF
j_call: TRBJ2-3; clone_size: medium-sized; v_call: TRBV5-5; cdr3_aa: CASSLGAGGSTDTQYF
j_call: TRBJ1-1; clone_size: .; v_call: TRBV12-3/TRBV12-4; cdr3_aa: CASSFWGLDTEAFF
j_call: TRBJ2-1; clone_size: medium-sized; v_call: TRBV18; cdr3_aa: CASSPRAVYNEQFF
j_call: TRBJ2-7; clone_size: medium-sized; v_call: TRBV11-1; cdr3_aa: CASSLDGTYEQYF
j_call: TRBJ1-1; clone_size: medium-sized; v_call: TRBV6-1; cdr3_aa: CASSPIQGAEAFF
j_call: TRBJ1-2; clone_size: medium-sized; v_call: TRBV19; cdr3_aa: CASSITLFYGYTF
j_call: TRBJ2-4; clone_size: .; v_call: TRBV20-1; cdr3_aa: CSARMGTGGNIQYF
j_call: TRBJ2-7; clone_size: medium-sized; v_call: TRBV7-9; cdr3_aa: CASSLFSGTTPYEQYF
j_call: TRBJ2-5; clone_size: medium-sized; v_call: TRBV7-9; cdr3_aa: CASSTGLALETQYF
j_call: TRBJ2-1; clone_size: medium-sized; v_call: TRBV29-1; cdr3_aa: CSVHTTRAGGLAEQFF
j_call: TRBJ1-3; clone_size: medium-sized; v_call: TRBV6-1; cdr3_aa: CASTRDRNSGNTIYF
j_call: TRBJ2-3; clone_size: .; v_call: TRBV2; cdr3_aa: CASGERASGNTDTQYF
j_call: TRBJ1-5; clone_size: .; v_call: TRBV6-5; cdr3_aa: CASSPGGLINQPQHF
j_call: TRBJ2-5; clone_size: .; v_call: TRBV5-4; cdr3_aa: CASSSRTGGLGETQYF
j_call: TRBJ2-5; clone_size: medium-sized; v_call: TRBV29-1; cdr3_aa: CSVGTTQETQYF
j_call: TRBJ2-1; clone_size: medium-sized; v_call: TRBV29-1; cdr3_aa: CSVEVPPVYNEQFF
j_call: TRBJ1-5; clone_size: medium-sized; v_call: TRBV6-5; cdr3_aa: CASSEGLMVRTVGQPQHF
j_call: TRBJ2-1; clone_size: medium-sized; v_call: TRBV27; cdr3_aa: CASIGDRANEQFF
j_call: TRBJ1-3; clone_size: .; v_call: TRBV5-1; cdr3_aa: CASRGDTISGNTIYF
j_call: TRBJ1-2; clone_size: .; v_call: TRBV7-2; cdr3_aa: CASSPGGGAIKYTF
j_call: TRBJ2-1; clone_size: medium-sized; v_call: TRBV11-1; cdr3_aa: CASSRAEGTYNEQFF
j_call: TRBJ2-7; clone_size: .; v_call: TRBV7-6; cdr3_aa: CASSSRGGGYEQYF
j_call: TRBJ1-1; clone_size: .; v_call: TRBV12-3/TRBV12-4; cdr3_aa: CASRRTEEAFF
j_call: TRBJ1-5; clone_size: medium-sized; v_call: TRBV19; cdr3_aa: CASSEDQSSNQPQHF
j_call: TRBJ2-5; clone_size: medium-sized; v_call: TRBV6-2/TRBV6-3; cdr3_aa: CASSYQSGVQETQYF
j_call: TRBJ2-7; clone_size: .; v_call: TRBV5-3; cdr3_aa: CARSSESGTASYEQYF
j_call: TRBJ1-1; clone_size: .; v_call: TRBV5-1; cdr3_aa: CASSLGQSGNTEAFF
j_call: TRBJ2-7; clone_size: medium-sized; v_call: TRBV12-3/TRBV12-4; cdr3_aa: CASRQGGSTYEQYF
j_call: TRBJ1-2; clone_size: medium-sized; v_call: TRBV5-6; cdr3_aa: CASSITGDGYTF
j_call: TRBJ2-7; clone_size: .; v_call: TRBV28; cdr3_aa: CASRGGGGKSGEQYF
j_call: TRBJ1-2; clone_size: medium-sized; v_call: TRBV14; cdr3_aa: CASSQDRGFGGYTF
j_call: TRBJ2-7; clone_size: medium-sized; v_call: TRBV5-5; cdr3_aa: CASSLMSRYEQYF
j_call: TRBJ2-2; clone_size: medium-sized; v_call: TRBV19; cdr3_aa: CASSIGLAGGLDTGELFF
j_call: TRBJ1-2; clone_size: .; v_call: TRBV12-3/TRBV12-4; cdr3_aa: CASSSGRVEAYGYTF
j_call: TRBJ1-3; clone_size: .; v_call: TRBV5-1; cdr3_aa: CASSIAEGRSGNTIYF
j_call: TRBJ2-5; clone_size: .; v_call: TRBV18; cdr3_aa: CASSPKGRETQYF